This T cell receptor (beta chain) appears in the sequencing data of a study of cytomegalovirus exposure and HLA in healthy donors. This CDR3 has 13 residues. The germline CDR1 and CDR2 sequences are MNHNY and SVGAGI (reference sequence). Deletions cut 2 bases from V and 11 bases from J, with 16 bases between. With respect to this clone: The target antigen is unknown.

Broader study findings: Donor immune exposure was known only as CMV serostatus. Follow-up analysis found HLA locus-dependent TCR association rates, highest for DRB1 and lowest for HLA-C.

Primers for the PCR totalled 60 Vbeta and 13 Jbeta. Assay used: immunoSEQ multiplex PCR; TCRdb lists only in-frame clones, some missing. The sample contains fewer than 150,000 clones, roughly 80% of which appear only once. The TCR originated in a man aged 35 to 55 in good health and CMV-seropositive. The chain links TRBV6-6 to TRBJ2-7; D might be TRBD2 (6 bases). The sample taken for sequencing was PBMCs. The CDR3 DNA reads as TGTGCCAGCAGTTACACGGGAGTCACGAGCGAGTACTTC. This codes for CASSYTGVTSEYF.